This is a list of T cell receptor beta chains from one sample in a study of T cells expressing NK-cell markers. For each CDR3 protein, TCRdb gives one entry from its re-call of the 5' RACE reads, without DNA. The sample totals around 140,000 distinct CDR3 sequences. Sequencing input: blood T cells: a sorted CD56 or NKG2C T cell subset, CD4+ or CD8+ T cells, or bulk PBMC T cells (not recorded which). Receptors were obtained from a man aged 18 to 29 in good health. CDR3s include the opening cysteine and the closing phenylalanine or tryptophan. Each record gives: J gene, V gene, CDR3 protein.

TRBJ2-1 | TRBV5-5 | CASSPWDRVNEQFF
TRBJ2-1 | TRBV10-2 | CASSSVTGRSYNEQFF
TRBJ2-5 | TRBV5-1 | CASSLGQLQETQYF
TRBJ2-6 | TRBV7-9 | CASSQPVGANVLTF
TRBJ2-1 | TRBV27 | CASSFPSSEQFF
TRBJ2-7 | TRBV27 | CASSLSVTGRKYEQYF
TRBJ2-4 | TRBV7-8 | CASSRGQGAEAKNIQYF
TRBJ2-1 | TRBV5-4 | CASSRPLAGARNEQFF
TRBJ2-3 | TRBV9 | CASSDGGSPTDTQYF
TRBJ1-1 | TRBV5-1 | CASSLVSSGPPEAFF
TRBJ2-1 | TRBV6-2/TRBV6-3 | CASSYYGQQFF
TRBJ2-1 | TRBV2 | CASSPVREGYNEQFF
TRBJ1-1 | TRBV7-9 | CASSYDRDAFF
TRBJ1-5 | TRBV28 | CASSLGARGQPQHF
TRBJ2-5 | TRBV7-8 | CASSLEGRSQETQYF
TRBJ2-1 | TRBV5-1 | CASSLVLGVWFRYNEQFF
TRBJ2-3 | TRBV7-7 | CASSLGIGDPSDTQYF
TRBJ2-3 | TRBV4-1 | CASSQSRFSGRAQDTQYF
TRBJ2-1 | TRBV10-3 | CAISDVREASNEQFF
TRBJ2-6 | TRBV6-2/TRBV6-3 | CASSYPASGTGDSGANVLTF
TRBJ2-1 | TRBV10-3 | CAISDPGRESSYNEQFF
TRBJ1-5 | TRBV12-3/TRBV12-4 | CASSFLERFRGNQPQHF
TRBJ2-7 | TRBV12-3/TRBV12-4 | CASSFSLQLEQYF
TRBJ1-1 | TRBV18 | CASSPETGSATEAFF
TRBJ2-5 | TRBV7-9 | CASSLPSPYQETQYF
TRBJ1-1 | TRBV4-3 | CASSQDGTVNTEAFF
TRBJ2-5 | TRBV10-3 | CAISNIQGGQETQYF
TRBJ2-1 | TRBV3-1 | CASSAPSGYTVDEQFF
TRBJ2-2 | TRBV4-1 | CASSGVSGVNTGELFF
TRBJ1-2 | TRBV6-5 | CASSYSTGMDGYTF
TRBJ2-1 | TRBV7-9 | CASSPTGREGSYNEQFF
TRBJ2-7 | TRBV11-1 | CASSLSPRDRTLIYEQYF
TRBJ2-1 | TRBV27 | CASSPNSGRGSNEQFF
TRBJ2-7 | TRBV20-1 | CSASPNRQVLALEQYF
TRBJ2-1 | TRBV4-2 | CASSTALADSSYNEQFF
TRBJ1-4 | TRBV12-3/TRBV12-4 | CASSIRNGRTNEKLFF
TRBJ2-7 | TRBV7-6 | CASSLIDETYEQYF
TRBJ2-1 | TRBV19 | CASSFPGSNNEQFF
TRBJ1-5 | TRBV2 | CASSPSGRLNQPQHF
TRBJ1-1 | TRBV13 | CASTPLTGFEAFF
TRBJ2-1 | TRBV6-5 | CASSTSQHYNEQFF
TRBJ2-4 | TRBV27 | CASSASDIAKNIQYF
TRBJ2-1 | TRBV19 | CASSIISGRANEQFF
TRBJ2-3 | TRBV27 | CASSTLSGQVLEYF
TRBJ2-1 | TRBV5-1 | CASSLLGQILYNEQFF
TRBJ2-1 | TRBV30 | CAWEASGALYNEQFF
TRBJ2-3 | TRBV12-3/TRBV12-4 | CASSFGLSQTSTDTQYF
TRBJ2-1 | TRBV7-6 | CASSRTSGITYNEQFF
TRBJ2-3 | TRBV7-8 | CASSLPHSGPSTDTQYF
TRBJ2-1 | TRBV11-2 | CASSSGSDYYNEQFF
TRBJ1-3 | TRBV11-1 | CASSLRSPRTGVGNTIYF